Reported below is one TCR beta chain. No cognate antigen has been identified for it. Base qualities are not recorded, but no much larger clone differs from it by a single base. The entire isolated RNA was reverse transcribed using the High Capacity cDNA Reverse Transcription Kit, and thus expressed TCRB transcripts were sequenced. Deep immunoSEQ sequencing was performed on naive, central memory and regulatory T cell samples, with an average of roughly 3.5 million total reads per sample. After sorted cells were lysed in RLT buffer, RNA was extracted with DNase-treated RNeasy Micro or Mini kits, with the choice depending on cell number. Each cell subset was processed on its own to prevent cross-contamination, while patient and healthy donor samples were processed together. The immunoSEQ multiplex PCR was used to amplify TCRB sequences from cDNA, generating 87-bp fragments that spanned the CDR3 region. The amplicons were sequenced using the Illumina HiSeq platform. On the study's bioinformatics: Synthetic template baselines were used to correct PCR bias computationally, reads within Hamming distance 2 were collapsed, and singletons that could not be merged were discarded. Reads were aligned against IMGT to assign V, D and J genes, CDR3 length and insertions or deletions at six rearrangement sites. Within each subset, clonotype counts were normalized to sorted cell number, after which true diversity and Gini coefficients were computed with the tcR R package. The overlap coefficient, calculated on TCRB nucleotide sequences, was used to quantify repertoire sharing. Imported from immuneACCESS, the table was reduced by TCRdb to in-frame sequences with V and J called. These copies leave out some clones; in studies compared against another copy, an unresolved V gene accounts for under half, and the cause of the remainder is not known. V, J and clone size reflect that table, while D and trimming were determined from the DNA. This sample is represented by a few hundred thousand clones; less than 35% of them were singletons. The ten largest clones add up to under 4.5% of the sample.

The data were obtained in a study of beta chain features in type 1 diabetes (dated by TCRdb to the late 2010s). Regarding the study in general: Mean age, gender distribution, total cell number and subset yield were not different between patients and healthy donors. A total of about 100,000,000 sorted cells were examined across all samples, and RNA yield correlated strongly with the number of cells per subset. The study compared TCRB repertoires of sorted circulating CD4+ T cell subsets between recently diagnosed type 1 diabetes patients and matched healthy donors. Regulatory and stem cell-like memory subsets were isolated from only 8 patients and roughly eight healthy donors, whereas naive and central memory subsets came from all 28 donors.

Each donor gave one peripheral blood draw, averaging approximately 110 mL, which was collected into heparinised tubes. Naive, central memory, regulatory and stem cell-like memory CD4+ T cells were sorted on a BD FACSAria II using a panel including CD45RO, CCR7, CD25, CD127, CD95 and CD27. A purity above 98% was achieved for all sorted populations. PBMCs were isolated right away by Lymphoprep density gradient centrifugation and were stained directly, without culture. To minimize batch effects, samples were stained and sorted in pairs, one healthy donor with one patient per experiment. The V end loses 4 bases and the J end loses 5 bases, and a stretch of 11 bases separates them. CDR1 is given as SGHRS and CDR2 as YFSETQ, both from the germline V gene. Taken from cysteine to phenylalanine, the CDR3 has 13 residues. Just the 39-base CDR3 DNA is kept, in frame starting at base 1. Here is what the overall study found, with its caveats: Naive, central memory and regulatory TCRB repertoires appeared to be more similar among patients than among healthy donors. Patients with type 1 diabetes made fewer insertions and deleted more nucleotides at VDJ recombination sites, implying thymic rearrangement abnormalities. Sequencing cDNA rather than genomic DNA could over-represent highly expressing activated cells, although activation and CD3 levels did not differ between groups. Because small numbers of individuals were included in the HLA sub-analyses, any influence of HLA type on TCRB rearrangement was left unresolved. A moderate but significant shortening of TCRB CDR3 length was observed in type 1 diabetes patients in all four CD4+ subsets. PCR may preferentially amplify shorter templates, but because patient and control samples were amplified and corrected together, any resulting skew would affect both groups equally.

The V and J segments used are TRBV5-1 and TRBJ2-3, and possibly TRBD2, on 5 matching bases. The sequenced sample was central memory CD4+ T cells from blood. The origin of this receptor is a man aged 30 to 39 in good health. The DNA reads as follows: TGCGCCAGCAGCCGGACCCGGGAAGATACGCAGTATTTT. This is translated as CASSRTREDTQYF.